This TCR beta chain originates from a study of shared clonotypes between healthy human individuals. J lost 5 bases, V lost 4 bases, and 14 bases had no gene match. The CDR3 covers 17 residues. The germline CDR1 and CDR2 sequences are MDHEN and SYDVKM. Only in-frame clones appear in the TCRdb table, and some are missing; sequencing was by immunoSEQ multiplex PCR. The table shows 550,000 to 800,000 clones, with 74% occurring only once. The chain links TRBV28 to TRBJ1-5; TRBD1 matches at 7 bases. The sequenced sample consisted of memory CD4+ T cells sorted from blood. Subset reported: CD45RA-negative fraction. This TCR was sampled from a woman in her twenties or thirties in good health. CDR3 nucleotide sequence: TGTGCCAGCAGTTCCAATTCCGACCCCAGGGGGGATCAGCCCCAGCATTTT. It yields the protein CASSSNSDPRGDQPQHF.